These 10 T cell receptor beta chains originate from one sample sequenced in a study of blood T cell repertoires in COVID-19. The table came from immunoSEQ multiplex PCR; TCRdb's copy has only in-frame clones and leaves some out. The sample lists approximately 230,000 clones; approximately 82% were seen once. Sequencing was carried out using PBMCs or T cells enriched from blood (not recorded which). These receptors all come from a man between 40 and 49 years old who had recovered from COVID-19.

The chain employs TRBV5-1 and TRBJ2-3, with D possibly TRBD1 on 6 matching bases. Trimming took 0 bases from V and 0 from J, leaving 11 bases between them. The CDR3 extends over 16 amino acids. Germline CDR1 and CDR2: SGHRS and YFSETQ. The CDR3 spells CASSLAQGHSTDTQYF. CDR3 sequence (DNA): TGCGCCAGCAGCTTGGCACAGGGCCATAGCACAGATACGCAGTATTTT.

The chain has TRBV7-8 and TRBJ2-5; 10 positions agree with TRBD2. This CDR3 region has 16 residues. Germline CDR1 and CDR2: SGHVS and FQNEAQ. V lost 2 bases to trimming and J lost 5 bases; unmatched junction nucleotides: 8. The CDR3 DNA reads TGTGCCAGCAGCTTACTTAGCGGGGGGCCGGGGGAGACCCAGTACTTC. Protein: CASSLLSGGPGETQYF.

The chain uses TRBV9 and TRBJ2-1, with 8 bases aligning to TRBD2. The CDR3 is 19 residues long. J was trimmed by 0 bases and V by 0 bases; bases with no gene match: 11. Per germline, CDR1 SGDLS and CDR2 YYNGEE. Here the CDR3 reads CASSVAPGRAVGSYNEQFF. As DNA, the CDR3 is TGTGCCAGCAGCGTAGCCCCCGGGAGGGCCGTCGGCTCCTACAATGAGCAGTTCTTC.

The J gene is TRBJ2-1, the V gene TRBV7-2, with D hard to call. The CDR3 is 14 residues long. Germline values: CDR1 SGHTA, CDR2 FQGNSA. Trimming removed 1 base at V and 5 bases at J, with 9 bases between. CDR3 nucleotide sequence: TGTGCCAGCAGCTTAGTAAGAGGAAACAATGAGCAGTTCTTC. Its protein is CASSLVRGNNEQFF. The full variable domain, completed using reference TRBV7-2 and TRBJ2-1, is GAGVSQSPSNKVTEKGKDVELRCDPISGHTALYWYRQSLGQGLEFLIYFQGNSAPDKSGLPSDRFSAERTGGSVSTLTIQRTQQEDSAVYLCASSLVRGNNEQFFGPGTRLTVL.

This clone was detected once. V usage is TRBV7-3 and J usage is TRBJ1-6, with a weak D call TRBD1 (6 bases). CDR3 length: 15 amino acids. Germline CDR1 reads SGHTA; CDR2 reads FQGTGA. V lost 5 bases and J lost 8, with 16 bases in between. The CDR3 reads CASSPPRGAHSPLHF. The CDR3 DNA reads TGTGCCAGCAGCCCGCCTCGGGGGGCCCATTCACCCCTCCACTTT. The variable domain in full, with the rest retrieved from reference TRBV7-3 and TRBJ1-6, is GAGVSQTPSNKVTEKGKYVELRCDPISGHTALYWYRQSLGQGPEFLIYFQGTGAADDSGLPNDRFFAVRPEGSVSTLKIQRTERGDSAVYLCASSPPRGAHSPLHFGNGTRLTVT.

The rearrangement joins TRBV5-1 to TRBJ1-6; 9 nucleotides agree with TRBD1. Losses at the gene ends were 0 bases for V and 10 bases for J; bases not matched to a gene: 5. Germline V gives CDR1 SGHRS, CDR2 YFSETQ. The CDR3 totals 15 residues. The CDR3 DNA sequence: TGCGCCAGCAGCTTGGAAGGGGACAGGGACTCACCCCTCCACTTT. It specifies CASSLEGDRDSPLHF.

The genes are TRBV2 and TRBJ2-7, with a weak D call TRBD2 (5 bases). The CDR3 length is 14 residues. The ends were cut back, 6 bases at V and 0 bases at J, with 12 bases in the middle. In germline, CDR1 is SNHLY, CDR2 FYNNEI. In DNA, the CDR3 is TGTGCCAGCAGCCCGGGAAGCAGCTCCTACGAGCAGTACTTC. Its protein product is CASSPGSSSYEQYF.

The chain is built from TRBV3-1 (or the pseudogene TRBV3-2) and TRBJ1-4; D is uncertain. From germline, CDR1 is LGHDT and CDR2 YNNKEL (reference sequence). The CDR3 loop spans 14 amino acids. Deletions cut 4 bases from V and 5 bases from J, with 11 bases between. The CDR3 loop is CASSLGPLNEKLFF. The DNA for the CDR3 is TGTGCCAGCAGCCTTGGGCCCCTAAATGAAAAACTGTTTTTT.

V is TRBV18 and J is TRBJ1-1; the match to TRBD1 covers 7 bases. The germline gives CDR1 KGHSH, CDR2 LQKENI. V shed 6 bases, J shed 1 base, and the junction held 5 bases outside the gene matches. The CDR3 extends over 14 amino acids. CDR3 amino acids: CASSGAGGNTEAFF. Here the CDR3 DNA reads TGTGCCAGCTCGGGCGCAGGGGGGAACACTGAAGCTTTCTTT.

CDR3 sequence: CASRGQAMDTQYF. CDR3 nucleotide sequence: TGTGCCAGCCGCGGACAGGCCATGGATACGCAGTATTTT. The rearrangement uses TRBV6-5 and TRBJ2-3; the match to TRBD1 covers 7 bases. The junction had 8 bases not matched to a gene; V was cut back by 8 bases and J by 6 bases. The CDR3 contains 13 residues. Germline V gives CDR1 MNHEY, CDR2 SVGAGI.